Listed here are 32 T cell receptor beta chains from one sample, sequenced in a study of molecular identifiers for immune sequencing clone quantification. A single record per CDR3 protein comes from TCRdb applying MiXCR to the PCR reads. The sample has approximately 550,000 distinct CDR3 sequences, roughly a fifth seen once. What was sequenced was naive CD8+ T cells from blood, with Jurkat cell RNA spiked in. Subset noted: FACS-sorted CD8+CD4-CCR7+CD45RA+ naive T cells. Receptors originate from a human donor in good health. Some libraries in this study had Jurkat cell RNA spiked in.

This clonotype has more than one count but fewer than ten. The V gene is TRBV3-1, the J gene TRBJ2-7, with TRBD1 identical over 9 bases. CDR1 and CDR2 from the germline V gene are LGHDT and YNNKEL (reference sequence). The V segment lost 3 bases and the J segment 1 base; nucleotides outside the gene matches: 4. The CDR3 is 15 residues long. This chain's CDR3 is CASSHRDRASYEQYF. DNA for the CDR3: TGTGCCAGCAGCCACCGGGACAGGGCTTCCTACGAGCAGTACTTC.

The chain combines TRBV19 with TRBJ1-3; D remains ambiguous. The CDR3 totals 15 residues. The germline V gene encodes CDR1 LNHDA and CDR2 SQIVND (reference sequence). The V gene lost 6 bases and the J gene lost 0 bases, with 12 bases spanning the gap. This chain's CDR3 is CASSMTATSGNTIYF. The CDR3 nucleotides are TGTGCCAGTAGCATGACCGCTACCTCTGGAAACACCATATATTTT.

Worth noting for this clonotype: This could be a read error, since a much larger clone is one nucleotide away. The J gene is TRBJ2-7, the V gene TRBV2; D gene unclear. Germline loops: CDR1 SNHLY, CDR2 FYNNEI. The CDR3 has 12 amino acids. V was trimmed by 4 bases and J by 6 bases, leaving 10 bases between them. The CDR3 DNA sequence: TGTGCCAGCAGTGGGACGGCGGTCGAGCAGTACTTC. It specifies CASSGTAVEQYF.

This clonotype has at least ten counts. The chain recombines TRBV7-8 with TRBJ1-2; TRBD1 matches 9 bases. The CDR3 spans 19 residues. The V segment lost 3 bases and the J segment 3 bases; nucleotides outside the gene matches: 17. CDR1 is SGHVS, CDR2 FQNEAQ, per germline. CDR3 sequence: CASSFATRGQGTIDYGYTF. CDR3 nucleotide sequence: TGTGCCAGCAGCTTCGCCACCCGCGGACAGGGGACCATCGACTATGGCTACACCTTC. Looking up the rest from reference TRBV7-8 and TRBJ1-2 gives the full variable domain: GAGVSQSPRYKVAKRGQDVALRCDPISGHVSLFWYQQALGQGPEFLTYFQNEAQLDKSGLPSDRFFAERPEGSVSTLKIQRTQQEDSAVYLCASSFATRGQGTIDYGYTFGSGTRLTVV.

The chain is built from TRBV6-2 or TRBV6-3 and TRBJ1-1; 11 bases are shared with TRBD1. The CDR3 loop spans 17 amino acids. V lost 5 bases and J lost 5; bases outside the gene matches: 13. CDR1 and CDR2 from the germline V gene are MNHEY and SVGEGT. CDR3 DNA sequence: TGTGCCAGCAGTCTCGGACAGGGGGCTTCCTACAGGACTGAAGCTTTCTTT. It specifies CASSLGQGASYRTEAFF.

This clonotype was seen ten or more times. Its ends do not fully match the called genes, so a read error is possible. The CDR3, as DNA: TGTGCCAGCAGCTCCTGGACAGGGTACGAGCAGTACTTC. This codes for CASSSWTGYEQYF. The V gene is TRBV4-3, the J gene TRBJ2-7, with TRBD1 matching over 8 bases. Germline loops: CDR1 LGHNA, CDR2 YSLEER. This CDR3 spans 13 amino acids.

To note about this clonotype: Just one base apart from a much larger clone, this may be a read error. J is TRBJ1-1 and V is TRBV15; D not certain. From germline, CDR1 is LNHNV and CDR2 YYDKDF (reference sequence). The CDR3 spans 15 residues. CDR3 in amino acids: CATSSKRAPGTEALF. The CDR3 nucleotides read TGTGCCACCAGCAGCAAACGGGCCCCAGGAACTGAAGCTCTCTTT.

The CDR3 loop is CASSPRGKGMGEQFF. The CDR3 DNA sequence: TGTGCCAGCAGCCCCCGCGGGAAGGGGATGGGTGAGCAGTTCTTC. V is TRBV3-1 and J is TRBJ2-1; D is possibly TRBD2 (6 bases). V was pared by 4 bases and J by 9 bases, with 19 bases between. This CDR3 comprises 15 residues. In germline, CDR1 is LGHDT, CDR2 YNNKEL (reference sequence).

The chain employs TRBV20-1 and TRBJ2-2; D unresolved. The CDR3 is made up of 13 amino acids. Germline CDR1 DFQATT, CDR2 SNEGSKA (reference sequence). Trimming left V 5 bases short and J 4 bases short, with 11 bases between. CDR3: CSAFRTLTGELFF. DNA of the CDR3: TGCAGTGCTTTTCGTACACTCACCGGGGAGCTGTTTTTT.

This clonotype appeared a few times. The gene calls are TRBV27 and TRBJ2-7; D is unclear. CDR1 is MNHEY, CDR2 SMNVEV, per germline (reference sequence). The CDR3 extends over 13 amino acids. With 3 bases removed from V and 3 bases from J, the gap between germline ends came to 9 bases. CDR3 sequence (DNA): TGTGCCAGCAGTTTCGGAGACAACTACGAGCAGTACTTC. Residues: CASSFGDNYEQYF.

Comments on this clonotype: A single base separates this from a much larger clone, so it may be a read error. V gene TRBV11-2 combines with J gene TRBJ2-3; D not certain. The CDR3 is 16 residues long. In germline, CDR1 is SGHAT, CDR2 FQNNGV. The CDR3 region is CASSLFRGTGTDTQCF. CDR3 coding DNA: TGTGCCAGCAGCTTATTTCGAGGCACCGGCACAGATACGCAGTGTTTT.

The chain combines TRBV5-1 with TRBJ1-1; D unresolved. The germline CDR1 and CDR2 sequences are SGHRS and YFSETQ. The CDR3 runs to 14 residues. The V end lost 0 bases, the J end lost 1 base, and 7 bases lay between the germline ends. CDR3 residues: CASSLAPWNTEAFF. CDR3 nucleotide sequence: TGCGCCAGCAGCTTGGCCCCGTGGAACACTGAAGCTTTCTTT.

Only a few counts were recorded for this clonotype. The chain uses TRBV6-2 or TRBV6-3 and TRBJ2-5, with D possibly being TRBD1 (5 bases). The V end was cut by 5 bases, the J end by 5 bases, with 15 bases between. CDR3 size: 14 residues. In germline, CDR1 is MNHEY, CDR2 SVGEGT. The CDR3: CASSPDTRLETQYF. The DNA of the CDR3 is TGTGCCAGCAGTCCGGACACCAGGTTGGAGACCCAGTACTTC.

This chain uses TRBV7-6 with TRBJ2-7, with D possibly being TRBD2 (6 bases). There are 16 residues in the CDR3. The V and J ends lost 1 base and 3 bases respectively, with 16 bases between them. CDR1 is SGHVS and CDR2 is FNYEAQ in the germline V gene. The CDR3 DNA is TGTGCCAGCAGCTTAGGAGGGGCCCCGGGGGACTACGAGCAGTACTTC. This encodes CASSLGGAPGDYEQYF.

This sequence joins TRBV11-2 and TRBJ2-7; D is possibly TRBD2 (5 bases). Germline V lookup: CDR1 SGHAT, CDR2 FQNNGV. There are 13 residues in the CDR3. Between the trimmed V and J ends, which lost 1 base and 3 bases, there was a span of 7 bases. This CDR3 is CASSLVLDYEQYF. Here the CDR3 DNA reads TGTGCCAGCAGCTTAGTACTAGACTACGAGCAGTACTTC. Drawing the rest from reference TRBV11-2 and TRBJ2-7, the complete variable domain is EAGVAQSPRYKIIEKRQSVAFWCNPISGHATLYWYQQILGQGPKLLIQFQNNGVVDDSQLPKDRFSAERLKGVDSTLKIQPAKLEDSAVYLCASSLVLDYEQYFGPGTRLTVT.

This clonotype was counted a few times. V is TRBV7-8 and J is TRBJ1-1; no clear D gene. The germline CDR1 and CDR2 sequences are SGHVS and FQNEAQ. There are 16 residues in the CDR3. The V end lost 1 base, the J end lost 1 base, and 13 bases lay between the germline ends. The CDR3 protein is CASSLDWAGSNTEAFF. The CDR3 coding sequence is TGTGCCAGCAGCTTAGATTGGGCGGGCTCGAACACTGAAGCTTTCTTT.

This sequence joins TRBV4-1 and TRBJ2-7, with TRBD2 matching 7 bases. This CDR3 region has 15 residues. With V trimmed by 0 bases and J by 5 bases, 7 bases remained unmatched. CDR1 and CDR2 (germline): MGHRA, YSYEKL. DNA of the CDR3: TGCGCCAGCAGCCAAGATGGCGGGAGAACTAACGAGCAGTACTTC. Protein: CASSQDGGRTNEQYF.

This clonotype was recorded many times. The chain carries TRBV11-2 and TRBJ2-3; D is unresolved. Germline assignment: CDR1 SGHAT and CDR2 FQNNGV. The CDR3 spans 14 residues. Trimming shortened V by 1 base and J by 4 bases, and 9 bases separated the two germline ends. The CDR3: CASSLGAGADTQYF. As DNA, the CDR3 is TGTGCCAGCAGCTTAGGGGCTGGGGCAGATACGCAGTATTTT.

A remark on this clonotype: The conserved closing phenylalanine or tryptophan is absent in this CDR3, likely reflecting a read error. The chain uses TRBV15 and TRBJ2-5; possible D gene TRBD2, 5 bases. V lost 0 bases to trimming and J lost 5 bases, with 19 bases between them. CDR1 and CDR2 (germline): LNHNV, YYDKDF (reference sequence). The CDR3 is 17 residues long. DNA of the CDR3: TGTGCCACCAGCAGAGATAAGGCTCCAGCGGATTTGGAGACCCAGTACCTC. It codes for CATSRDKAPADLETQYL.

About this clonotype: This may arise from a read error, as a much more abundant clone is one base away. The chain recombines TRBV2 with TRBJ2-7, with TRBD2 as a possible D gene (5 bases). Per germline, CDR1 SNHLY and CDR2 FYNNEI. The CDR3 totals 16 residues. CDR3 protein: CASSLSTRESSYDQYF. The CDR3 nucleotides are TGTGCCAGCAGTTTATCAACCCGGGAAAGCTCCTACGATCAGTACTTC. Together with reference TRBV2 and TRBJ2-7, the CDR3 gives the full variable domain: EPEVTQTPSHQVTQMGQEVILRCVPISNHLYFYWYRQILGQKVEFLVSFYNNEISEKSEIFDDQFSVERPDGSNFTLKIRSTKLEDSAMYFCASSLSTRESSYDQYFGPGTRLTVT.

Comment on this clonotype: A much bigger clone sits one base away, suggesting this may be a read error. V usage is TRBV7-9 and J usage is TRBJ2-2; D is ambiguous. Germline V gene lookup returns CDR1 SEHNR and CDR2 FQNEAQ (reference sequence). CDR3 length: 15 amino acids. Written as DNA, the CDR3 is TGTGGCAGCAGCTTTGGTCCTGAAGGGATCGGGGAGCTGTTTTTT. It translates to CGSSFGPEGIGELFF. Full variable domain (remainder filled in from reference TRBV7-9 and TRBJ2-2): DTGVSQNPRHKITKRGQNVTFRCDPISEHNRLYWYRQTLGQGPEFLTYFQNEAQLEKSRLLSDRFSAERPKGSFSTLEIQRTEQGDSAMYLCGSSFGPEGIGELFFGEGSRLTVL.

The chain carries TRBV7-9 and TRBJ1-4; a weak D match, TRBD1 (6 bases). This CDR3 contains 15 residues. Per the germline V gene, CDR1 is SEHNR and CDR2 is FQNEAQ (reference sequence). The V end was cut by 2 bases, the J end by 7 bases, with 14 bases between. The CDR3 here is CASSLSRGQVEKLFF. In DNA, the CDR3 is TGTGCCAGCAGCTTAAGCCGGGGACAAGTTGAAAAACTGTTTTTT.

Note on this clonotype: Being one base from a much bigger clone, this may be a read error. The chain is built from TRBV10-3 and TRBJ1-1, with 7 bases fitting TRBD1. The germline V gene has CDR1 ENHRY and CDR2 SYGVKD. The CDR3 consists of 14 residues. The CDR3 loop reads CVISVGTENTEAFF. The CDR3 DNA follows: TGTGTCATCAGTGTAGGGACAGAGAACACTGAAGCTTTCTTT.

A note on this clonotype: A single base separates this from a much larger clone, so it may be a read error. Here the CDR3 omits its conserved ending phenylalanine or tryptophan, so a read error is the likely source. The rearrangement joins TRBV12-5 to TRBJ1-1; no clear D. V lost 3 bases, J lost 8 bases, and 10 bases lay in between. CDR3 length: 12 amino acids. Germline V gives CDR1 LGHNT, CDR2 FRNRAP. The CDR3 protein is CASGFHQTEAFL. In DNA, the CDR3 is TGTGCTAGTGGTTTTCACCAGACCGAAGCTTTCCTT.

This chain connects TRBV24-1 to TRBJ2-2; D possibly matches TRBD1 or TRBD2 (7 bases each). The CDR3 spans 15 residues. V was clipped by 8 bases and J by 1 base, with 13 bases between them. The germline V gene has CDR1 KGHDR and CDR2 SFDVKD. The DNA for the CDR3 is TGTGCCACCAAACAGGGGAGGGGGAACACCGGGGAGCTGTTTTTT. This codes for CATKQGRGNTGELFF.

This clonotype showed up just a few times. The gene calls are TRBV27 and TRBJ1-5, with TRBD1 matching over 9 bases. V shed 6 bases, J shed 0 bases, and the junction held 3 bases outside the gene matches. Germline CDR1 reads MNHEY; CDR2 reads SMNVEV (reference sequence). This CDR3 region has 15 residues. CDR3 sequence (DNA): TGTGCCAGCAGATTGGGACAGGGTAGCAATCAGCCCCAGCATTTT. Translation gives CASRLGQGSNQPQHF.

This clonotype was seen many times. V gene TRBV28 combines with J gene TRBJ1-4; 7 bases align to TRBD1. The V gene's germline CDR1 is MDHEN and CDR2 SYDVKM. The CDR3 sequence is 15 residues long. V dropped 6 bases and J dropped 0; count of bases not matched to a gene: 4. Here the CDR3 DNA reads TGTGCCAGCAGATATACAGGGGCAACTAATGAAAAACTGTTTTTT. Translation: CASRYTGATNEKLFF.

In the case of this clonotype: A read error is possible here, since a much larger clone lies one base away. The rearrangement uses TRBV5-6 and TRBJ2-7, with TRBD1 as a possible D gene (5 bases). CDR1 and CDR2 from the germline V gene are SGHDT and YYEEEE. The CDR3 contains 16 residues. V was pared by 2 bases and J by 4 bases, with 19 bases between. The CDR3 here is CASSFSQGELQYEQYF. As DNA, the CDR3 is TGTGCCAGCAGCTTCTCCCAGGGTGAGTTGCAGTACGAGCAGTACTTC. Using reference TRBV5-6 and TRBJ2-7 for the parts outside the CDR3, the full variable domain is DAGVTQSPTHLIKTRGQQVTLRCSPKSGHDTVSWYQQALGQGPQFIFQYYEEEERQRGNFPDRFSGHQFPNYSSELNVNALLLGDSALYLCASSFSQGELQYEQYFGPGTRLTVT.

Remarks on this clonotype: This could be a read error, since a much larger clone is one nucleotide away. This rearrangement joins TRBV14 to TRBJ2-7; 7 nucleotides match TRBD1. The better agreement between TRBJ2-1 and the DNA end casts doubt on the J call. The CDR3 extends over 15 amino acids. Per germline, CDR1 SGHDN and CDR2 FVKESK. The CDR3 sequence: CASSRETGFYYEQFF. CDR3 DNA: TGTGCCAGCAGTCGCGAGACAGGGTTTTACTACGAGCAGTTCTTC.

This clonotype was picked up many times. The chain combines TRBV29-1 with TRBJ2-1, with 7 bases lining up with TRBD2. The length of the CDR3 is 15 residues. Germline CDR1 is SQVTM and CDR2 is ANQGSEA. V was clipped by 4 bases and J by 3 bases; unmatched bases: 9. The CDR3 is CSVVREDTSYNEQFF. CDR3 DNA: TGCAGCGTTGTCCGGGAGGACACCAGCTACAATGAGCAGTTCTTC.

As for this clonotype: The junction departs from the called germline gene at one end, perhaps through a read error. The chain couples TRBV4-3 to TRBJ1-1, with 10 bases identical to TRBD1. Germline loops: CDR1 LGHNA, CDR2 YSLEER. The CDR3 has 19 amino acids. The CDR3 nucleotides read TGCGCCAACAGCCAAGATTCTCTGGGACAGGGGAGTGTGATCACTGAAGCTTTCTTT. Translation gives CANSQDSLGQGSVITEAFF.

This clonotype was observed many times. The V call is TRBV7-9, the J call TRBJ2-3; 10 bases line up with TRBD1. CDR1 is SEHNR and CDR2 is FQNEAQ in the germline V gene (reference sequence). Trimming took 4 bases from V and 5 from J; bases not matched to a gene: 18. The CDR3 is made up of 19 amino acids. CDR3 amino acids: CASSSYYSDRGLEIDTQYF. The CDR3 DNA reads TGTGCCAGCAGCTCCTACTATTCAGACAGGGGGCTTGAAATAGATACGCAGTATTTT.